This T cell receptor beta chain was sequenced in a study of blood T cells in healthy people across ages. For the second PCR, which ran for roughly 6 to 12 cycles, a sample-barcoded 5' primer and a J-beta primer mix were used. TCRdb reprocessed the 5' RACE reads with MiXCR, giving one entry per CDR3 protein. The sample has hundreds of thousands of distinct CDR3 sequences; 20% to 25% are singletons. The V end lost 2 bases, the J end lost 3 bases, and 4 bases lay between the germline ends. Germline CDR1 is MRHNA and CDR2 is SNTAGT. This CDR3 contains 13 residues. There are many counts of this clonotype. The same sample was also used in a study of T cells of mothers and their children. That report adds: Among related mother-child pairs, overlap was slightly higher than in unrelated pairs, though not significantly.

This sequence originates from a boy aged 5 to 17 in good health. The chain uses TRBV6-4 and TRBJ2-2; D gene uncertain. Material for sequencing was blood. Written as DNA, the CDR3 is TGTGCCAGCAGTGACGGGGACACCGGGGAGCTGTTTTTT. This translates into CASSDGDTGELFF.